Below, 17 T cell receptor beta chains from the same sample are listed, as sequenced in a study of blood T cell repertoires in COVID-19. Using immunoSEQ multiplex PCR, the repertoire was profiled, and TCRdb retains in-frame clones only, with some absent. The repertoire holds some 360,000 clones, with 88% as singletons. Sample: PBMCs or T cells enriched from blood (not recorded which). Source of these receptors: a woman aged 25-40 years who had been exposed to COVID-19.

The V gene is TRBV4-2, the J gene TRBJ2-5; 8 bases fit TRBD2. CDR3 length: 17 residues. Germline loops: CDR1 LGHNA, CDR2 YNFKEQ. Unmatched junction bases numbered 11, after V lost 1 base and J lost 4 bases. CDR3 sequence reads: CASSQARDLSGIETQYF. DNA for the CDR3: TGTGCCAGCAGCCAAGCAAGGGACCTTAGCGGGATAGAGACCCAGTACTTC.

The gene calls are TRBV20-1 and TRBJ2-3, with TRBD1 matching over 9 bases. Germline assignment: CDR1 DFQATT and CDR2 SNEGSKA (reference sequence). The CDR3 contains 11 residues. CDR3 sequence reads: CGRQGADTQYF. As DNA, the CDR3 is TGCGGGCGACAGGGGGCAGATACGCAGTATTTT.

The chain has TRBV3-1 (or the pseudogene TRBV3-2) and TRBJ2-5; D is unresolved. The V end lost 2 bases, the J end lost 2 bases, and 12 bases lay between the germline ends. The CDR3 sequence is 15 residues long. Germline CDR1 is LGHDT and CDR2 is YNNKEL (reference sequence). This chain's CDR3 is CASSQSQNLQETQYF. The CDR3, as DNA: TGTGCCAGCAGCCAATCCCAGAATCTTCAAGAGACCCAGTACTTC.

This clone showed up just a few times. The chain joins TRBV7-3 to TRBJ1-2; D is unresolved. The CDR3 is 13 residues long. CDR1 is SGHTA, CDR2 FQGTGA, per germline. V lost 2 bases to trimming and J lost 6 bases, with 10 bases between them. Here the CDR3 DNA reads TGTGCCAGCAGCTTACAACTGGGCGATGGCTACACCTTC. This encodes CASSLQLGDGYTF.

The chain uses TRBV30 and TRBJ1-6; 8 positions agree with TRBD1. CDR3 length: 13 residues. Germline loops: CDR1 GTSNPN, CDR2 SVGIG (reference sequence). Germline trimming cut 7 bases from V and 3 bases from J; bases unmatched to any gene: 2. The CDR3 sequence is CASGTGYNSPLHF. CDR3 coding DNA: TGTGCCTCCGGGACAGGCTATAATTCACCCCTCCACTTT. Full variable domain (missing parts from reference TRBV30 and TRBJ1-6): SQTIHQWPATLVQPVGSPLSLECTVEGTSNPNLYWYRQAAGRGLQLLFYSVGIGQISSEVPQNLSASRPQDRQFILSSKKLLLSDSGFYLCASGTGYNSPLHFGNGTRLTVT.

V and J are TRBV6-5 and TRBJ1-5, with a possible D match to TRBD1 (5 bases). This CDR3 is 14 amino acids long. Per the germline V gene, CDR1 is MNHEY and CDR2 is SVGAGI. Trimming left V 4 bases short and J 2 bases short, with 9 bases between. This CDR3 is CASSLQGGNQPQHF. As DNA, the CDR3 is TGTGCCAGCAGTTTGCAAGGGGGCAATCAGCCCCAGCATTTT.

This clone showed up many times. The rearrangement joins TRBV27 to TRBJ1-2; a possible D gene is TRBD1 (6 bases). Trimming left V 6 bases short and J 4 bases short, with 12 bases between. Germline V CDR1 and CDR2: MNHEY, SMNVEV (reference sequence). The CDR3 has 13 amino acids. The CDR3 DNA follows: TGTGCCAGCAGCGAAACAGGGACCTATGGCTACACCTTC. This encodes CASSETGTYGYTF.

This chain links TRBV6-5 with TRBJ2-7; 8 bases line up with TRBD2. V trimming: 4 bases; J trimming: 2 bases; junction bases outside the gene matches: 7. This CDR3 comprises 15 residues. In germline, CDR1 is MNHEY, CDR2 SVGAGI. The CDR3: CASSSIAGNAYEQYF. The CDR3 nucleotides read TGTGCCAGCAGTTCCATAGCGGGAAACGCCTACGAGCAGTACTTC.

The chain couples TRBV28 to TRBJ1-2, with D tentatively TRBD1 (6 bases). Germline V gene lookup returns CDR1 MDHEN and CDR2 SYDVKM. The CDR3 consists of 12 residues. The V and J ends lost 6 bases and 7 bases respectively, with 12 bases between them. CDR3 sequence (DNA): TGTGCCAGCAGCTCGCAGGGGTCTGGCTACACCTTC. Its protein is CASSSQGSGYTF.

This clone was observed a handful of times. The J gene is TRBJ1-1, the V gene TRBV29-1, with D hard to call. Trimming pared 4 bases from V and 3 bases from J, leaving 12 bases between. CDR1 is SQVTM, CDR2 ANQGSEA, per germline. The CDR3 contains 13 residues. In nucleotides, the CDR3 is TGCAGCGTTGGAGGACTCACGGACACTGAAGCTTTCTTT. Translation: CSVGGLTDTEAFF.

This sequence joins TRBV6-5 and TRBJ2-7; D is undetermined. The CDR3 is 13 amino acids. Germline V gene data show CDR1 as MNHEY and CDR2 as SVGAGI. V lost 5 bases to trimming and J lost 4 bases, with 12 bases between them. CDR3 bases: TGTGCCAGCAGTCCCCTTAGTCGGTACGAGCAGTACTTC. Protein: CASSPLSRYEQYF.

The chain links TRBV29-1 to TRBJ1-3; 7 bases agree with TRBD1. The ends lost 6 bases at V and 0 bases at J; junction bases unmatched: 11. CDR1 and CDR2 (germline): SQVTM, ANQGSEA. The CDR3 runs to 16 residues. This CDR3 reads CSVMKDRVDSGNTIYF. DNA for the CDR3: TGCAGCGTCATGAAAGACAGGGTCGACTCTGGAAACACCATATATTTT.

The CDR3 DNA reads as TGTGCCAGCAGCTTATTGGAGGGCAGGGTAGGGAGTGAGCAGTTCTTC. It encodes CASSLLEGRVGSEQFF. The rearrangement links TRBV7-8 to TRBJ2-1, with TRBD2 as a possible D gene (6 bases). V lost 2 bases and J lost 9, with 20 bases in between. The CDR3 loop spans 16 amino acids. Germline CDR1 is SGHVS and CDR2 is FQNEAQ.

The V gene is TRBV2, the J gene TRBJ2-7; maybe TRBD1 (6 bases). The CDR3 totals 12 residues. V lost 6 bases to trimming and J lost 5 bases, with 11 bases between them. CDR1 SNHLY and CDR2 FYNNEI come from the germline V gene. This CDR3 is CASSWDIDEQYF. The CDR3 coding sequence is TGTGCCAGCAGCTGGGACATTGACGAGCAGTACTTC.

This clone has just a few counts. This rearrangement joins TRBV3-1 (or the pseudogene TRBV3-2) to TRBJ2-1; 8 bases align to TRBD1. CDR1 LGHDT and CDR2 YNNKEL come from the germline V gene (reference sequence). Unmatched junction bases numbered 9, after V lost 1 base and J lost 4 bases. This CDR3 has 17 amino acids. CDR3 sequence reads: CASSQGHGTGGYNEQFF. The CDR3 DNA sequence: TGTGCCAGCAGCCAAGGACACGGGACAGGCGGTTACAATGAGCAGTTCTTC.

The chain links TRBV4-1 to TRBJ2-5, with D possibly matching TRBD1 (5 bases). Per germline, CDR1 MGHRA and CDR2 YSYEKL. The CDR3 spans 16 residues. Trimming took off 0 bases at V and 10 bases at J, with 21 bases between the two ends. Here the CDR3 DNA reads TGCGCCAGCAGCCAAGAACCTGGGGCCACTAAATCGGTCCAGTACTTC. It translates to CASSQEPGATKSVQYF.

This sequence joins TRBV6-5 and TRBJ1-1; perhaps TRBD1 as D (6 bases). The V and J ends lost 2 bases and 6 bases respectively, with 16 bases between them. Germline values: CDR1 MNHEY, CDR2 SVGAGI. This CDR3 contains 15 residues. CDR3 nucleotides: TGTGCCAGCAGTTACGCGTTCGTGGGGGCCGCTGAAGCTTTCTTT. This gives the protein CASSYAFVGAAEAFF.